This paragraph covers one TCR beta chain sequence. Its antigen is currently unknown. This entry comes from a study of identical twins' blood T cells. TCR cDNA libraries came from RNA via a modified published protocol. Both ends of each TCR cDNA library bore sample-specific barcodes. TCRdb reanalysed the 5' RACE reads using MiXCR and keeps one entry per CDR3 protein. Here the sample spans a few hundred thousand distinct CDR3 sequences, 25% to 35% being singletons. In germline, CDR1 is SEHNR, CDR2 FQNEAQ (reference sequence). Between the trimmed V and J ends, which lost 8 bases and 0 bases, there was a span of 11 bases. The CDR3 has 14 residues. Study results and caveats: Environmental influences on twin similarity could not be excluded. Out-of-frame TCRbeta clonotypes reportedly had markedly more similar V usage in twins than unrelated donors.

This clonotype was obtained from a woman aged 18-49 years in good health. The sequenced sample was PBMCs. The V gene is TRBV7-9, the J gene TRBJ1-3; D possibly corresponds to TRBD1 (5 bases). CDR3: CASGYGGSGNTIYF. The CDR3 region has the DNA TGTGCCAGCGGCTATGGGGGCTCTGGAAACACCATATATTTT.